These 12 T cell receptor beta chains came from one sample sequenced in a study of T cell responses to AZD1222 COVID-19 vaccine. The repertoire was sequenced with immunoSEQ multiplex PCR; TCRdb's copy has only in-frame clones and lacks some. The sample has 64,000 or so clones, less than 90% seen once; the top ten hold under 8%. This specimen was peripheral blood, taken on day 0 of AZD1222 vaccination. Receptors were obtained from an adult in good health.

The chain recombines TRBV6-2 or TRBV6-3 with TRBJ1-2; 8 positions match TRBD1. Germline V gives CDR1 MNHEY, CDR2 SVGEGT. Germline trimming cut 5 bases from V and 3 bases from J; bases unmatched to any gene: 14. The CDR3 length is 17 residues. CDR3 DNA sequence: TGTGCCAGCAGTACGTTCGGGACAGGTACCCCTGACTATGGCTACACCTTC. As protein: CASSTFGTGTPDYGYTF.

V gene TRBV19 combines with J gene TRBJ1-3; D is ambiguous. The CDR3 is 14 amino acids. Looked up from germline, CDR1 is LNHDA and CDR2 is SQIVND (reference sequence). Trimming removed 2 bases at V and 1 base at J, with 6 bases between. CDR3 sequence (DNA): TGTGCCAGTAGTATAACCGTATCTGGAAACACCATATATTTT. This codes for CASSITVSGNTIYF.

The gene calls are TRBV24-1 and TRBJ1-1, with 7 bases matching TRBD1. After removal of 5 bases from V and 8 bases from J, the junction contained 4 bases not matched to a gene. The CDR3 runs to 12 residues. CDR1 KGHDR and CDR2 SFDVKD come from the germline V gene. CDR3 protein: CATSGDSKEAFF. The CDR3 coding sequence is TGTGCCACCAGTGGGGACAGTAAAGAAGCTTTCTTT.

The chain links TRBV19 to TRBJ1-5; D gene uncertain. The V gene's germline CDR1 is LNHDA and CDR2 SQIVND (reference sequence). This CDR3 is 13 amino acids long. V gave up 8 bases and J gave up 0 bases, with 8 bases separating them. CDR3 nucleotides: TGTGCCAGTGGAACATATAGCAATCAGCCCCAGCATTTT. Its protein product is CASGTYSNQPQHF. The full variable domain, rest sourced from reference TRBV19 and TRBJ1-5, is DGGITQSPKYLFRKEGQNVTLSCEQNLNHDAMYWYRQDPGQGLRLIYYSQIVNDFQKGDIAEGYSVSREKKESFPLTVTSAQKNPTAFYLCASGTYSNQPQHFGDGTRLSIL.

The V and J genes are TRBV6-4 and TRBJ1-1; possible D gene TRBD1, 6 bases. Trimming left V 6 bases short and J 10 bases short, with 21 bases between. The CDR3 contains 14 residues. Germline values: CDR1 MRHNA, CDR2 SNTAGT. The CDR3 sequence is CASSKTGTDLVAFF. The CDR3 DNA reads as TGTGCCAGCAGCAAGACAGGTACAGATTTGGTAGCTTTCTTT.

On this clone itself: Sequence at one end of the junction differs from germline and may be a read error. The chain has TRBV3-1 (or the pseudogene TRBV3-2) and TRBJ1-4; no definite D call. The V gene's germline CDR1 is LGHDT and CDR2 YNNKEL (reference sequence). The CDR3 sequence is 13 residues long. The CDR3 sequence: CASSQGPNEKLFF. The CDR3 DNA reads TGTGCCAGCAGTCAAGGGCCTAATGAAAAACTGTTTTTT.

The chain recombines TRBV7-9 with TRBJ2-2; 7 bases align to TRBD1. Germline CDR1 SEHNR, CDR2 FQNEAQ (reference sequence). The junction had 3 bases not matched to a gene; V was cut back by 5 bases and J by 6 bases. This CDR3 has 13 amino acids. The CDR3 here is CASSRTGSGELFF. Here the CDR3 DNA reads TGTGCCAGCAGCAGGACAGGTTCCGGGGAGCTGTTTTTT.

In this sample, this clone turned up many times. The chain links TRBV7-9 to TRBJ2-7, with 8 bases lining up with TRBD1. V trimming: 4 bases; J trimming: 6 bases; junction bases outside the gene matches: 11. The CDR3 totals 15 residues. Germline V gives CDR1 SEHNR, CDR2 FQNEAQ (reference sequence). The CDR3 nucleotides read TGTGCCAGCAGCTACCTGTCCGGGACAGGCGCCGAGCAGTACTTC. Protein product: CASSYLSGTGAEQYF.

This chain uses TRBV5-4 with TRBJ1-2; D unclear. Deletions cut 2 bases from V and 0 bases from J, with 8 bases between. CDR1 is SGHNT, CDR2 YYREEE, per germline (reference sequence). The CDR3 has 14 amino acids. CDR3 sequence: CASSFSGTNYGYTF. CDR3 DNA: TGTGCCAGCAGCTTCTCCGGGACTAACTATGGCTACACCTTC.

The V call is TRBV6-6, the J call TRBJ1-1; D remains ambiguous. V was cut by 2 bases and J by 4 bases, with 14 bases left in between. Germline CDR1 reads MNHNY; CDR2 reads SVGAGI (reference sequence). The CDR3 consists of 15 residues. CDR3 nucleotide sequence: TGTGCCAGCAGTTACGCCCGGTCACGGGCCACTGAAGCTTTCTTT. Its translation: CASSYARSRATEAFF.

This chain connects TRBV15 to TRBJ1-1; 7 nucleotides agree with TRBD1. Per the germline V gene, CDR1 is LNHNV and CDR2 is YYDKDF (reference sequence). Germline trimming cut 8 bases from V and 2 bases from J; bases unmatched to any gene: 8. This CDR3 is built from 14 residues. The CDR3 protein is CATRQGLSNTEAFF. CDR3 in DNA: TGTGCCACCCGACAGGGCCTCTCTAACACTGAAGCTTTCTTT.

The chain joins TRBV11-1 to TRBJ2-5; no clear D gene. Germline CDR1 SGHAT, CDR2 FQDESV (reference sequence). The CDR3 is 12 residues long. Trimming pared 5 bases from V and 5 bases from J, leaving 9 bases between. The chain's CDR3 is CASSLTGETQYF. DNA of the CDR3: TGTGCCAGCAGCCTGACCGGGGAGACCCAGTACTTC. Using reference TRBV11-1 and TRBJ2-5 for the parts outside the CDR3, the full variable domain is EAEVAQSPRYKITEKSQAVAFWCDPISGHATLYWYRQILGQGPELLVQFQDESVVDDSQLPKDRFSAERLKGVDSTLKIQPAELGDSAMYLCASSLTGETQYFGPGTRLLVL.